This TCR beta chain originates from a study of blood T cell repertoires in COVID-19. In the study overall: Whether acute or convalescent, the COVID-19 samples came from the United States, Italy and Spain. T cells, B-cell-depleted T cells, or PBMCs provided the cDNA or gDNA that served as material.

In the authors' workflow: The assay estimated nucleated cells by amplifying reference gene primers. The method was immunoSEQ multiplex PCR; TCRdb's version includes in-frame clones alone and lacks a portion of them. V, J and clone size are taken as reported in that table, and D and trimming were inferred from the DNA itself. This sample yields around 100,000 clones, of which 80% to 85% are seen a single time; roughly 2% belongs to the top ten. The germline V gene encodes CDR1 SGHTA and CDR2 FQGNSA. V lost 5 bases, J lost 2 bases, and 18 bases lay in between. This CDR3 comprises 16 residues. The rearrangement uses TRBV7-2 and TRBJ2-5, with a tentative D call TRBD2 (6 bases). The source is a man in his 70s with active or convalescent COVID-19. Material: peripheral blood. The CDR3 protein is CASSQQWGTPQETQYF. In DNA, the CDR3 is TGTGCCAGCAGCCAACAGTGGGGGACTCCTCAAGAGACCCAGTACTTC.